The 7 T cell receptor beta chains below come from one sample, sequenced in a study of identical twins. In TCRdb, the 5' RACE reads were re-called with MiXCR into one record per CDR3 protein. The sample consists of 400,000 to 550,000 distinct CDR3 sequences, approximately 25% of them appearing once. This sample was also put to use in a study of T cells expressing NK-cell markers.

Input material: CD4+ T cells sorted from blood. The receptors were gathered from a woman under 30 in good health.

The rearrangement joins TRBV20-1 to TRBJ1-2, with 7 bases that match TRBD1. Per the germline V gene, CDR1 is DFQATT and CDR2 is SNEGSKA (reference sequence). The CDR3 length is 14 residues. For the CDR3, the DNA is TGCTCCCCACTCCACCGGGACAGTAACTATGGCTACACCTTC. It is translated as CSPLHRDSNYGYTF.

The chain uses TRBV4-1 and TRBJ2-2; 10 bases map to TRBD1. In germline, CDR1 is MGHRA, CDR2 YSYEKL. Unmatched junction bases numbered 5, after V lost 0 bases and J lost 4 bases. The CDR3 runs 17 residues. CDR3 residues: CASSQDPGQGFTGELFF. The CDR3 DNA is TGCGCCAGCAGCCAAGATCCGGGACAGGGGTTCACCGGGGAGCTGTTTTTT.

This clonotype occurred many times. This chain's CDR3 is CASSQGFSYGYTF. DNA for the CDR3: TGTGCCAGCTCTCAAGGGTTTAGCTATGGCTACACCTTC. This sequence joins TRBV7-2 and TRBJ1-2; D remains unclear. The CDR3 loop spans 13 amino acids. The V and J ends lost 8 bases and 4 bases respectively, with 14 bases between them. CDR1 and CDR2 (germline): SGHTA, FQGNSA. Together with reference TRBV7-2 and TRBJ1-2, the CDR3 gives the full variable domain: GAGVSQSPSNKVTEKGKDVELRCDPISGHTALYWYRQSLGQGLEFLIYFQGNSAPDKSGLPSDRFSAERTGGSVSTLTIQRTQQEDSAVYLCASSQGFSYGYTFGSGTRLTVV.

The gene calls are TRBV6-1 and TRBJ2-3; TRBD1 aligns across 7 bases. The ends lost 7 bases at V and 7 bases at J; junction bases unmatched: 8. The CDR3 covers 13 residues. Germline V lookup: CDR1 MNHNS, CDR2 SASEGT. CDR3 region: CASTTRDRYTQYF. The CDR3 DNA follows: TGTGCCAGCACGACGAGGGACAGATATACGCAGTATTTT.

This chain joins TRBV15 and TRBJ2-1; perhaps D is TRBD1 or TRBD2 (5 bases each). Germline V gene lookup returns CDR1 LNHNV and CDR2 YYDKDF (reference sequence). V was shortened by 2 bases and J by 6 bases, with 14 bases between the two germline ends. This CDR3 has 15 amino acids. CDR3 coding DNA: TGTGCCACCAGCAGAACCGGGACGGTCCCCAATGAGCAGTTCTTC. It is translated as CATSRTGTVPNEQFF.

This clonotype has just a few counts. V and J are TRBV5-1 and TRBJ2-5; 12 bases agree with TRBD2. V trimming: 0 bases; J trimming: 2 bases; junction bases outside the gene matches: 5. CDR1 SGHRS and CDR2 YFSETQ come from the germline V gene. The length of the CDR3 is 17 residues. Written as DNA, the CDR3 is TGCGCCAGCAGCTTGGCTGCTAGCGGGGGGGATCAAGAGACCCAGTACTTC. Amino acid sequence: CASSLAASGGDQETQYF.

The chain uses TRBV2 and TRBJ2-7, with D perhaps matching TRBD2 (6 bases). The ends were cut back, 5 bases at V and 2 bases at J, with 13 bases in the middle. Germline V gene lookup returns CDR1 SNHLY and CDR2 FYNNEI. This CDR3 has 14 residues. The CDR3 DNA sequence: TGTGCCAGCAGTAAGGTAGCGGAGACCTACGAGCAGTACTTC. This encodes CASSKVAETYEQYF.